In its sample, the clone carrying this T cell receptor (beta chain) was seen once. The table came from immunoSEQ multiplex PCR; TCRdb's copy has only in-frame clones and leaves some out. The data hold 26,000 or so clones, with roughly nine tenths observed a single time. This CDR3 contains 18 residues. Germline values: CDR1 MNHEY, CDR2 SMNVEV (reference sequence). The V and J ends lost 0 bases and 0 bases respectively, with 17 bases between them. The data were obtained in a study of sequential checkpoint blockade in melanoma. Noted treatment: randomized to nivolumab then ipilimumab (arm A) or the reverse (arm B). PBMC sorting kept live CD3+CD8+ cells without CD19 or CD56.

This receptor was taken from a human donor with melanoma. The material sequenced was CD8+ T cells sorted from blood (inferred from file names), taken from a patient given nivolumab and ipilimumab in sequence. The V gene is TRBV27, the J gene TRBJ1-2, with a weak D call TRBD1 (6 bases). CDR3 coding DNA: TGTGCCAGCAGTTTATCGAAGCTGGGGGCCAGCACTAACTATGGCTACACCTTC. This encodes CASSLSKLGASTNYGYTF.